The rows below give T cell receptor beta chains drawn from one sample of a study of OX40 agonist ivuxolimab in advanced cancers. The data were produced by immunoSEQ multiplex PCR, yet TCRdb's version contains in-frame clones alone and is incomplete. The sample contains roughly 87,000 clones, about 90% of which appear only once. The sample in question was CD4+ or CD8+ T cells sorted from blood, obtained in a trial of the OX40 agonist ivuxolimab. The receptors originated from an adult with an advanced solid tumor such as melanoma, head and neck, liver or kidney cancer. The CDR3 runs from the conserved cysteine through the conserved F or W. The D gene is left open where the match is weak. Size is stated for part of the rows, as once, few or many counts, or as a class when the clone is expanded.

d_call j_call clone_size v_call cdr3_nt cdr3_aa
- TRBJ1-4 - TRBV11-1 TGTGCCAGCAGCTTTAATGAAAAACTGTTTTTT CASSFNEKLFF
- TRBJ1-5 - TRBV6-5 TGTGCCAGCAGTTACTCGCGCTTCAATCAGCCCCAGCATTTT CASSYSRFNQPQHF
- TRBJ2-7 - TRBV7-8 TGTGCCAGCAGCCTACAGGATAACTCCTACGAGCAGTACTTC CASSLQDNSYEQYF
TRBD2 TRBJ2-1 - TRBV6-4 TGTGCCAGCAGTACTGGCGGGGGATACTACAATGAGCAGTTCTTC CASSTGGGYYNEQFF
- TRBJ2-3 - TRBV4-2 TGTGCCAGCAGCCAAGATCTGGGGACAGGGGCTAGCGGGGACCGCACAGATACGCAGTATTTT CASSQDLGTGASGDRTDTQYF
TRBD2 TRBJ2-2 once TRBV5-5 TGTGCCAGCAGCTTGCGTCTAGCGGGGGGATCCGGGGAGCTGTTTTTT CASSLRLAGGSGELFF
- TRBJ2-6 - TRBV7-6 TGTGCCAGCAGTAATCCCCTACACCGGGACGGGGAGAGCTCTGGGGCCAACGTCCTGACTTTC CASSNPLHRDGESSGANVLTF
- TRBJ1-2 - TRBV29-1 TGCAGCGTTGAGGGGGGGAGCGGCTACACCTTC CSVEGGSGYTF
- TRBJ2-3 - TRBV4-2 TGTGCCAGCAGCCAAGAAGCCGCAGGATTCACAGATACGCAGTATTTT CASSQEAAGFTDTQYF
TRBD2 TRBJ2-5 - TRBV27 TGTGCCAGCAGCTGGGGAGGGGCGGGGGGCCAAGAGACCCAGTACTTC CASSWGGAGGQETQYF
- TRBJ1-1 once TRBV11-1 TGTGCCAGCAGCTTAGCCGGGGTAGGGACTGAAGCTTTCTTT CASSLAGVGTEAFF
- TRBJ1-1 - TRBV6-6 TGTGCCAGCAGTTACGGCGAGACCACTGAAGCTTTCTTT CASSYGETTEAFF
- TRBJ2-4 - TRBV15 TGTGCCACCAGCAGAGACGGTTCCACTAAAAACATTCAGTACTTC CATSRDGSTKNIQYF
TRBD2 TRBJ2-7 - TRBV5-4 TGTGCCAGCAGCTTGGGTGCTAGCGGGGGAGTCTTGGAGCAGTACTTC CASSLGASGGVLEQYF
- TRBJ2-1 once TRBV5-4 TGTGCCAGCAGCTATACAGGGAATGAGCAGTTCTTC CASSYTGNEQFF
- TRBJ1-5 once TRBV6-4 TGTGCCAGCAGTGACTCGAAGGGGGAGACCAATCAGCCCCAGCATTTT CASSDSKGETNQPQHF
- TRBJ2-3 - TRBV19 TGTGCCAGTAGTATAGACCCACCACCCGGAGAGACAGATACGCAGTATTTT CASSIDPPPGETDTQYF
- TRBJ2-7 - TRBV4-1 TGCGCCAGCAGCCAAGGCCCGAGGGGGACCTACGAGCAGTACTTC CASSQGPRGTYEQYF
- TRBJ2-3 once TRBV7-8 TGTGCCAGCAGCCCGGGGACACCAGGCACAGATACGCAGTATTTT CASSPGTPGTDTQYF
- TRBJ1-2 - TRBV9 TGTGCCAGCAGCGTAGCCCGGGACATATCTAACTATGGCTACACCTTC CASSVARDISNYGYTF
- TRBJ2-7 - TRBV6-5 TGTGCCAGCAGTTATTCGGGGAGCCCCTACGAGCAGTACTTC CASSYSGSPYEQYF
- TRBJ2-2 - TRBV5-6 TGTGCCAGCAGCTTATTGTCCGGGGAGCTGTTTTTT CASSLLSGELFF
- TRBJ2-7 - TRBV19 TGTGCCAGTAGTATAGGACGGTCCTCCGAGCAGTACTTC CASSIGRSSEQYF
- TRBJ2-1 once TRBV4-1 TGCGCCAGCAGCCCCGAAAGGGGTCCAGTTGACAATGAGCAGTTCTTC CASSPERGPVDNEQFF
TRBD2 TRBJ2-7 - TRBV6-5 TGTGCCAGCGGGCTAGCGGAGTCCTACGAGCAGTACTTC CASGLAESYEQYF
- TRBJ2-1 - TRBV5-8 TGTGCCAGCAGCTTCGATGGGGGTAACAATGAGCAGTTCTTC CASSFDGGNNEQFF
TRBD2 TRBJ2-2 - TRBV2 TGTGCCAGCAGTTGGACTAGCGGGGGGCTTAACACCGGGGAGCTGTTTTTT CASSWTSGGLNTGELFF
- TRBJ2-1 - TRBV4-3 TGCGCCAGCAGCCAAGATATGAGCTCCTACAATGAGCAGTTCTTC CASSQDMSSYNEQFF
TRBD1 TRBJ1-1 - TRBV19 TGTGCCAGTACCCGGGACAGTCTGAACACTGAAGCTTTCTTT CASTRDSLNTEAFF
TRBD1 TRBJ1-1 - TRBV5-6 TGTGCCAGCAGAGCAACTACAGGGGTGGGTGAAGCTTTCTTT CASRATTGVGEAFF
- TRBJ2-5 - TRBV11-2 TGTGCCAGCAGCTTAATGGGGGAGACCCAGTACTTC CASSLMGETQYF
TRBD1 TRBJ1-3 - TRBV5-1 TGCGCCAGCAGCTCGGACAGGGGGCTTGGAAACACCATATATTTT CASSSDRGLGNTIYF